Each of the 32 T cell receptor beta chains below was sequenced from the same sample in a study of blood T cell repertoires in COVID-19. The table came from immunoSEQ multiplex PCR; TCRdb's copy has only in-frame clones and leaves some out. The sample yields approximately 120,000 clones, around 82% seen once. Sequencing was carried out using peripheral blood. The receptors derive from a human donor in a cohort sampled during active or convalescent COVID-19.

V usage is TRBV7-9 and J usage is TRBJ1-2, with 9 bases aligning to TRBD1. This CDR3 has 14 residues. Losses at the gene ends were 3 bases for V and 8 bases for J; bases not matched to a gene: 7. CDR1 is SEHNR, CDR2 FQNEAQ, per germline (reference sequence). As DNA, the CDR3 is TGTGCCAGCAGCTTCGAGGGACAGGGTTTAGGCTACACCTTC. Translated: CASSFEGQGLGYTF.

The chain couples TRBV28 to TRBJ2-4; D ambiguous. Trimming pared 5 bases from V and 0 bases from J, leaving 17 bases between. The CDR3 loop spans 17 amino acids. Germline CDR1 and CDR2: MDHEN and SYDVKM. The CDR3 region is CASSRTAGSIAKNIQYF. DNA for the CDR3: TGTGCCAGCAGTCGCACAGCCGGTTCTATAGCCAAAAACATTCAGTACTTC.

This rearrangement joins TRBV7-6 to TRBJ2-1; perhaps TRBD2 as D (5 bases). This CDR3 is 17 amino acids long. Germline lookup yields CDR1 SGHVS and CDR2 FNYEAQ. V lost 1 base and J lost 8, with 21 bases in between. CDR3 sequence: CASSLVLRGPKTHEQFF. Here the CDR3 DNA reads TGTGCCAGCAGCTTAGTCCTCCGAGGGCCCAAAACCCATGAGCAGTTCTTC.

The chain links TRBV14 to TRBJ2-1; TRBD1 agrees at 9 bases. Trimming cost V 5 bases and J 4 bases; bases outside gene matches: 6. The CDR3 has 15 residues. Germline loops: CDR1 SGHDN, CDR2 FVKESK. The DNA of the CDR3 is TGTGCCAGCAGCATACAGGGGGCGCGGTACAATGAGCAGTTCTTC. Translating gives CASSIQGARYNEQFF.

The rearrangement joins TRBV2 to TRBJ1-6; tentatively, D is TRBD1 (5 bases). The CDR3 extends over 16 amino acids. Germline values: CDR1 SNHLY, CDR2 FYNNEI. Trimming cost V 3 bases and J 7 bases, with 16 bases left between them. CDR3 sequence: CASSDRGGARNSPLHF. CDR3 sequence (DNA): TGTGCCAGCAGTGATCGAGGAGGGGCGCGGAATTCACCCCTCCACTTT.

The CDR3 DNA sequence: TGTGCCAGCAGCTTGGGGAGGGGTTCCTACGAGCAGTACTTC. Encoded protein: CASSLGRGSYEQYF. The V call is TRBV5-4, the J call TRBJ2-7; TRBD2 might be the D (6 bases). The germline gives CDR1 SGHNT, CDR2 YYREEE (reference sequence). This CDR3 is 14 amino acids long. Trimming removed 0 bases from V and 1 base from J, with 8 bases in between.

The CDR3 DNA is TGTGCCAGCAGCCTAGTGGGGACAGGTGGCAACAATGAGCAGTTCTTC. Protein: CASSLVGTGGNNEQFF. The genes are TRBV5-5 and TRBJ2-1; 8 bases match TRBD1. This CDR3 is built from 16 residues. With V trimmed by 4 bases and J by 5 bases, 11 bases remained unmatched. Per the germline V gene, CDR1 is SGHKS and CDR2 is YYEKEE (reference sequence).

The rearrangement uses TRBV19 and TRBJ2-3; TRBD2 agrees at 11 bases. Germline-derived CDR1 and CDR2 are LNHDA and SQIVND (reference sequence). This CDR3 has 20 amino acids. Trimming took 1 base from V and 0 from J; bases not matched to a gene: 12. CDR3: CASSIVPRGSGGASTDTQYF. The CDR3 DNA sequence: TGTGCCAGTAGTATAGTCCCGCGAGGTAGCGGGGGGGCTAGCACAGATACGCAGTATTTT.

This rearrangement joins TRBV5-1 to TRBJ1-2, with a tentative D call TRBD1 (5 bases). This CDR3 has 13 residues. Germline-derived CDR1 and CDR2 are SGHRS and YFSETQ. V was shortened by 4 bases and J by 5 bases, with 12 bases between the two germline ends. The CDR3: CASSPEGLYGYTF. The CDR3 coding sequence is TGCGCCAGCAGCCCCGAGGGACTTTATGGCTACACCTTC.

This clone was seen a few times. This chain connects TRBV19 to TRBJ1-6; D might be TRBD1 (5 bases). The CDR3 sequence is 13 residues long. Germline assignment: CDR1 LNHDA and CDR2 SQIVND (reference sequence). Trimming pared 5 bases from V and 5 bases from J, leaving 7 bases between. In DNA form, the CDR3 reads TGTGCCAGTAGTGCCAGGGATAATTCACCCCTCCACTTT. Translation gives CASSARDNSPLHF.

CDR3 sequence: CASSYRQGAGNEQFF. The CDR3 region has the DNA TGTGCCAGCAGCTATAGACAGGGGGCAGGGAATGAGCAGTTCTTC. V and J are TRBV7-9 and TRBJ2-1; 10 bases are a match to TRBD1. This CDR3 spans 15 amino acids. Germline V gives CDR1 SEHNR, CDR2 FQNEAQ (reference sequence). V shed 4 bases and J 7 bases; nucleotides not matched to a gene: 7.

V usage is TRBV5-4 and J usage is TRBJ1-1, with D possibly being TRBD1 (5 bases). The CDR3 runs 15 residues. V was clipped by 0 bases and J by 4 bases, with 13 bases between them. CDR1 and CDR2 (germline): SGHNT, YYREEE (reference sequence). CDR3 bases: TGTGCCAGCAGCTTGGGGCCGGGGGGTATCACTGAAGCTTTCTTT. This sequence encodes CASSLGPGGITEAFF.

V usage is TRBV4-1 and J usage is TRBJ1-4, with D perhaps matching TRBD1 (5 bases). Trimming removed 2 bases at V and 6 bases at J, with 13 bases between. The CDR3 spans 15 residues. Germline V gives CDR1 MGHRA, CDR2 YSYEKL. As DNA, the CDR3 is TGCGCCAGCAGCCAAAGTGACAGAGGAGATGAAAAACTGTTTTTT. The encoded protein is CASSQSDRGDEKLFF.

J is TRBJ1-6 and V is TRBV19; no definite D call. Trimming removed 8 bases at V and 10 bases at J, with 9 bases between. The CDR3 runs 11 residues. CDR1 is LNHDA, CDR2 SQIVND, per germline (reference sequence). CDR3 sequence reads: CASGRLSPLHF. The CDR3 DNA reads TGTGCCAGTGGCAGGCTCTCACCCCTCCACTTT.

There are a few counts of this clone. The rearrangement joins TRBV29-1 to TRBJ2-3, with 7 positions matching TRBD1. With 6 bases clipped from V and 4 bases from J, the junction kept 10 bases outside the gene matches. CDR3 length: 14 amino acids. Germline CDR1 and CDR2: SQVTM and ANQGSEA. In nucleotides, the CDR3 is TGCAGCGTCGAGGGGGCGCTTGGGGCAGATACGCAGTATTTT. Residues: CSVEGALGADTQYF.

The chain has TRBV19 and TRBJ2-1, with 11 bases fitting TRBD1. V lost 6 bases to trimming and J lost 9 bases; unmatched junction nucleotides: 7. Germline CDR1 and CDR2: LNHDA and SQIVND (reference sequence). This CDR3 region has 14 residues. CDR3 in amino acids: CASSRDRGAGEQFF. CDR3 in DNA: TGTGCCAGTAGCCGGGACAGGGGGGCTGGTGAGCAGTTCTTC.

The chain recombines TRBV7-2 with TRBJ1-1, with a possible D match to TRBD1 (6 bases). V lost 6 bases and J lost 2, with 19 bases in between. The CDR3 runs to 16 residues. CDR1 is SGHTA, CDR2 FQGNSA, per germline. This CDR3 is CASRNSIGTKNTEAFF. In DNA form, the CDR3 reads TGTGCCAGCAGGAATTCGATCGGGACAAAAAACACTGAAGCTTTCTTT.

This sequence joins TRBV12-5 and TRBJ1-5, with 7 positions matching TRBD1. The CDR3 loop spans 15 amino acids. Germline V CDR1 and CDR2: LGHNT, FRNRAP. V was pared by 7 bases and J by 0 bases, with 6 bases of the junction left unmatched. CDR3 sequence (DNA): TGTGCTAGTGCCTCACAGGGGTATAGCAATCAGCCCCAGCATTTT. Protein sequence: CASASQGYSNQPQHF.

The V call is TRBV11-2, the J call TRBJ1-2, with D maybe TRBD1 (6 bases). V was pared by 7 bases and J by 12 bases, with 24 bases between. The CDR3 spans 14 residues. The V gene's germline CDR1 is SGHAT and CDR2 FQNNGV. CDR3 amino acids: CASTPRWTAHGNTF. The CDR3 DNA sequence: TGTGCCAGCACCCCCCGTTGGACAGCTCACGGAAACACCTTC.

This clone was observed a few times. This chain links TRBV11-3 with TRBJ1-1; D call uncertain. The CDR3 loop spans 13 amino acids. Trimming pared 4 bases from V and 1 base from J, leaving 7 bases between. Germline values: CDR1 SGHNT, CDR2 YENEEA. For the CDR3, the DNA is TGTGCCAGCAGCTCTTCCGGGAACACTGAAGCTTTCTTT. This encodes CASSSSGNTEAFF.

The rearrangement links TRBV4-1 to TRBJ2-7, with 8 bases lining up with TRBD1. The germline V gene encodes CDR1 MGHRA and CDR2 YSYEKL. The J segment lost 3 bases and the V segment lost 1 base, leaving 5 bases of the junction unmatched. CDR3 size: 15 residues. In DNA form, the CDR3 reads TGCGCCAGCAGCCAAGGCCAGGGGGCTTTCTACGAGCAGTACTTC. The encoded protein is CASSQGQGAFYEQYF.

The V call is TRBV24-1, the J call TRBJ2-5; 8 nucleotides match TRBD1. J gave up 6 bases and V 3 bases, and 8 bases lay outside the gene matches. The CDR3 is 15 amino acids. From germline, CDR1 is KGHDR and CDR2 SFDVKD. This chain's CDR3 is CATSDPRTGSKTQYF. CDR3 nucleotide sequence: TGTGCCACCAGTGATCCGAGGACAGGGTCAAAGACCCAGTACTTC.

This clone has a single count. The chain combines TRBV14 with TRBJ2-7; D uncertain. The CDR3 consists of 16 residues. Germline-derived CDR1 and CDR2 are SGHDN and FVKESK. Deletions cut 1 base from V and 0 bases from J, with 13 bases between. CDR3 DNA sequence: TGTGCCAGCAGCCAAGTCTTTACCCACAGCTCCTACGAGCAGTACTTC. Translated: CASSQVFTHSSYEQYF. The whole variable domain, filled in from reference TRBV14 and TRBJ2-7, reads EAGVTQFPSHSVIEKGQTVTLRCDPISGHDNLYWYRRVMGKEIKFLLHFVKESKQDESGMPNNRFLAERTGGTYSTLKVQPAELEDSGVYFCASSQVFTHSSYEQYFGPGTRLTVT.

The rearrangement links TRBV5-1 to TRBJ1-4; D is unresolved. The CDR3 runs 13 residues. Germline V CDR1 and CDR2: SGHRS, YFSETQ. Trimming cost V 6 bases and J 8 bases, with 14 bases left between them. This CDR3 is CASMRAVGEKLFF. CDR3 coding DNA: TGCGCCAGCATGAGGGCAGTTGGGGAAAAACTGTTTTTT.

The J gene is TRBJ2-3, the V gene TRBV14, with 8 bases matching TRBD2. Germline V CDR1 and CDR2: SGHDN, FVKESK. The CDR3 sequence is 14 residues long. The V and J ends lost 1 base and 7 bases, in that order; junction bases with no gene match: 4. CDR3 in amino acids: CASSQVAGPYTQYF. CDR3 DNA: TGTGCCAGCAGCCAAGTAGCGGGGCCCTATACGCAGTATTTT.

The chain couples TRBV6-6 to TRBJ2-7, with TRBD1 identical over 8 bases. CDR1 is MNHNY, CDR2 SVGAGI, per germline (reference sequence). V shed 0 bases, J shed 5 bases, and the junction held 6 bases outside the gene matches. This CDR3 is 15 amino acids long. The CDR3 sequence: CASSYSGQGANEQYF. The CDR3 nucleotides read TGTGCCAGCAGTTACTCGGGGCAGGGGGCAAACGAGCAGTACTTC.

The DNA for the CDR3 is TGTGCCAGCTCACCACCGCAGCGGGTCTACAATGAGCAGTTCTTC. The encoded protein is CASSPPQRVYNEQFF. This sequence joins TRBV18 and TRBJ2-1; possible D gene TRBD2, 6 bases. Trimming cost V 0 bases and J 3 bases, with 9 bases left between them. The CDR3 consists of 15 residues. The germline V gene encodes CDR1 KGHSH and CDR2 LQKENI.

As DNA, the CDR3 is TGTGCCAGCAACCCACTGGCGGGCGGACGGCCAGATACGCAGTATTTT. It encodes CASNPLAGGRPDTQYF. J is TRBJ2-3 and V is TRBV9; the D gene is possibly TRBD2 (5 bases). This CDR3 comprises 16 residues. Between the trimmed V and J ends, which lost 6 bases and 4 bases, there was a span of 21 bases. The germline CDR1 and CDR2 sequences are SGDLS and YYNGEE.

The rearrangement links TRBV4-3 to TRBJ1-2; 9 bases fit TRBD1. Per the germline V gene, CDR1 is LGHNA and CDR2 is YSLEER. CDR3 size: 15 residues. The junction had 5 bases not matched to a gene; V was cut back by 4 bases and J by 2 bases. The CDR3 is CASSRDRDYNYGYTF. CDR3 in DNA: TGCGCCAGCAGCCGGGACAGGGATTACAACTATGGCTACACCTTC.

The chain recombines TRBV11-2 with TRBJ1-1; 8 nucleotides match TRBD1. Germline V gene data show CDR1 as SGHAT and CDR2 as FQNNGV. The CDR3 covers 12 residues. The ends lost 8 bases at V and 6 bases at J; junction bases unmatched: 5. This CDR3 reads CASGQGWPEAFF. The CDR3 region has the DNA TGTGCCAGCGGACAGGGATGGCCTGAAGCTTTCTTT.

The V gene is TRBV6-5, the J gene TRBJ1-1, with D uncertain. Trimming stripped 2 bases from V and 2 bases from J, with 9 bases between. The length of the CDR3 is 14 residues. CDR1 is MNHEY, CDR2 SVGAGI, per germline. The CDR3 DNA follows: TGTGCCAGCAGTTACCGGTACAGTAACACTGAAGCTTTCTTT. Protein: CASSYRYSNTEAFF.

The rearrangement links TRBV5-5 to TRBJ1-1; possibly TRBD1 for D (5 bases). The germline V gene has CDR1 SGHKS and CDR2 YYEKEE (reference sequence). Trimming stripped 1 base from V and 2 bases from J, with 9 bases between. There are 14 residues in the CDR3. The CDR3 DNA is TGTGCCAGCAGCTTGCAGGGTATTAACACTGAAGCTTTCTTT. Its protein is CASSLQGINTEAFF.